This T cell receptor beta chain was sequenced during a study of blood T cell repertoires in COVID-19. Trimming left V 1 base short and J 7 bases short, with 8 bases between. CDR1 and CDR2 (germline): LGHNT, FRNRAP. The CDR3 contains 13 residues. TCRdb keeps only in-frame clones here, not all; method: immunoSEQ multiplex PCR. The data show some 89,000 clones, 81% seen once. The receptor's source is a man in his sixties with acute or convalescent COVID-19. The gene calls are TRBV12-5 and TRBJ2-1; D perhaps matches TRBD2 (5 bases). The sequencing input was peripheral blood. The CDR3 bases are TGTGCTAGTGGTTTGGACTGGAGGAATGAGCAGTTCTTC. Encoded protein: CASGLDWRNEQFF.